This TCR beta chain was identified during a study of response to subunit inactivated influenza vaccine. TCRdb itself ran the RT-PCR reads through MiXCR, one entry per CDR3 protein. The table lists 550,000 to 650,000 distinct CDR3 sequences, around 11% of them singletons. General study points: Each seasonal influenza vaccination recruits few new T cells, the authors suggested.

J lost 8 bases, V lost 0 bases, and 8 bases had no gene match. The germline V gene has CDR1 SGHTA and CDR2 FQGNSA. The CDR3 is 16 residues long. Regarding this clonotype: Its antigen is unknown.

The V call is TRBV7-2, the J call TRBJ2-3; 10 bases fit TRBD2. The origin of this receptor is a man over 45 who received an inactivated influenza vaccine. The input for sequencing was PBMCs from blood, taken on the day of vaccination. The CDR3 coding sequence is TGTGCCAGCAGCTTAGCCTCCTTCTTAGCGGGGGGTACGCAGTATTTT. Its translation: CASSLASFLAGGTQYF.